The clone carrying this TCR beta chain was found many times. The sample belongs to a study of CD8 T cells in ankylosing spondylitis. TCRdb analysed the 5' RACE reads with MiXCR anew, one entry per CDR3 protein. The sample carries 35,000 or so distinct CDR3 sequences, 6% recorded once. The receptor comes from a male donor with ankylosing spondylitis or in good health (not recorded which). The sample comprised blood, either unsorted or a sorted T cell fraction (not recorded which).

CDR3: CASSKAGETQYF. The CDR3 bases are TGTGCCAGCAGCAAAGCGGGCGAGACCCAGTACTTC. The V call is TRBV7-6, the J call TRBJ2-5; a possible D gene is TRBD2 (6 bases). This CDR3 comprises 12 residues. Trimming took 5 bases from V and 5 from J, leaving 9 bases between them. Per germline, CDR1 SGHVS and CDR2 FNYEAQ.